These 7 T cell receptor beta chains originate from one sample sequenced in a study of OX40 agonist ivuxolimab in advanced cancers. Library creation used the immunoSEQ multiplex PCR assay. The table was pulled from immuneACCESS by TCRdb, which kept in-frame rearrangements only. Such tables lose some clones; where checked, under half of the loss comes from unresolved V genes, and the rest has no known cause. The sample contains about 22,000 clones, over 60% of them found a single time. Jointly, the top ten make up about 15% of the sample. Sequencing was performed on CD4+ or CD8+ T cells sorted from blood, taken in a trial of the OX40 agonist ivuxolimab. The receptor set was obtained from an adult with an advanced solid tumor such as melanoma, head and neck, liver or kidney cancer.

V is TRBV13 and J is TRBJ1-4; D remains unclear. Trimming pared 2 bases from V and 0 bases from J, leaving 22 bases between. The CDR3 is 20 residues long. Germline assignment: CDR1 PRHDT and CDR2 FYEKMQ (reference sequence). CDR3 amino acids: CASSLSWVEGALATNEKLFF. The CDR3 DNA reads as TGTGCCAGCAGCTTATCGTGGGTCGAGGGAGCCTTAGCAACTAATGAAAAACTGTTTTTT.

The CDR3: CASSEETSGAYEQYF. The CDR3 nucleotides read TGTGCCAGCAGTGAAGAAACTAGCGGGGCTTACGAGCAGTACTTC. V is TRBV6-1 and J is TRBJ2-7; 10 bases are shared with TRBD2. Trimming cost V 1 base and J 4 bases; bases outside gene matches: 4. In germline, CDR1 is MNHNS, CDR2 SASEGT. CDR3 size: 15 residues.

This chain links TRBV11-2 with TRBJ2-5; a weak D match, TRBD1 (5 bases). CDR3 size: 15 residues. The germline V gene encodes CDR1 SGHAT and CDR2 FQNNGV. The germline V and J ends were trimmed by 0 bases and 1 base, with 9 bases remaining between them. Here the CDR3 reads CASSLEDSVQETQYF. DNA of the CDR3: TGTGCCAGCAGCTTAGAAGACAGCGTCCAAGAGACCCAGTACTTC.

The gene calls are TRBV19 and TRBJ1-4; the D gene is possibly TRBD1 (6 bases). The ends were cut back, 3 bases at V and 16 bases at J, with 18 bases in the middle. This CDR3 contains 13 residues. Looked up from germline, CDR1 is LNHDA and CDR2 is SQIVND (reference sequence). The CDR3: CASSIGIGSGAFF. The CDR3, as DNA: TGTGCCAGTAGTATCGGTATTGGGTCGGGGGCGTTTTTT.

Only a few counts were recorded for this clone. The chain employs TRBV6-1 and TRBJ1-4; D unresolved. CDR1 and CDR2 from the germline V gene are MNHNS and SASEGT. The V gene lost 1 base and the J gene lost 7 bases, with 7 bases spanning the gap. The CDR3 is 13 amino acids. In DNA form, the CDR3 reads TGTGCCAGCAGTGAAGGGGAGACTGAAAAACTGTTTTTT. It is translated as CASSEGETEKLFF.

The V and J genes are TRBV27 and TRBJ2-1; the D gene could be TRBD1 or TRBD2 (5 bases each). CDR1 and CDR2 from the germline V gene are MNHEY and SMNVEV (reference sequence). Trimming stripped 3 bases from V and 4 bases from J, with 13 bases between. The CDR3 has 15 amino acids. Written as DNA, the CDR3 is TGTGCCAGCAGTTTCGGTGTGGGGGAGTACAATGAGCAGTTCTTC. Translated, it gives CASSFGVGEYNEQFF.

The chain carries TRBV7-6 and TRBJ2-1, with 8 bases aligning to TRBD1. CDR1 is SGHVS and CDR2 is FNYEAQ in the germline V gene. The CDR3 has 15 amino acids. The trim removed 5 bases at V and 6 bases at J, leaving 9 bases unmatched. CDR3 DNA: TGTGCCAGCAGCGACCGCAGACAGGGGAGCAATGAGCAGTTCTTC. Translation: CASSDRRQGSNEQFF.